The clone carrying this T cell receptor beta chain occurred many times. Hyperthyroidism had been newly diagnosed in patients aged 18 to 65, and its duration was under 2 months. Uncontrolled infection, other autoimmune disease, pregnancy or lactation led to exclusion. Each diagnosis was grounded in clinical symptoms, serum thyroxine and TRAb, thyroid ultrasound, and orbital computed tomography. This record belongs to a study of T cells in Graves' hyperthyroidism and ophthalmopathy. Study in general: Peripheral blood was secured at the point of initial diagnosis, before any treatment.

RNA transcripts gave rise to amplified TCR beta CDR3 regions. A set of HTBI primers served as the primers for a first-round RT-PCR of the TCR CDR3. TCRdb re-derived calls from the multiplex PCR reads in MiXCR, one entry per CDR3 protein. Of fewer than 800,000 distinct CDR3 sequences in the sample, less than 20% were seen once. The ends were cut back, 2 bases at V and 1 base at J, with 13 bases in the middle. This CDR3 is 16 amino acids long. This receptor was taken from a man younger than 35 with Graves' hyperthyroidism. The source material was blood. This rearrangement joins TRBV12-3 or TRBV12-4 to TRBJ2-3; D may match TRBD1 or TRBD2 (5 bases each). This CDR3 reads CASSLYGATRTDTQYF. The CDR3 region has the DNA TGTGCCAGCAGTTTATACGGGGCCACGCGCACAGATACGCAGTATTTT.